This TCR beta chain was captured in a study of blood T cell repertoires in COVID-19. This CDR3 is 14 amino acids long. V lost 6 bases and J lost 3, with 12 bases in between. Germline V lookup: CDR1 SNHLY, CDR2 FYNNEI. TCRdb's copy holds only in-frame clones and misses some; the assay was immunoSEQ multiplex PCR. There are some 330,000 clones in the sample; over 75% occur only once, and less than 5.5% lies in the top ten. This TCR came from a man aged 25-45 years who had recovered from COVID-19. The sample consisted of PBMCs or T cells enriched from blood (not recorded which). V is TRBV2 and J is TRBJ1-5; possible D gene TRBD1, 6 bases. CDR3 in amino acids: CASRRRGNNQPQHF. In DNA, the CDR3 is TGTGCCAGCAGACGCAGGGGTAACAATCAGCCCCAGCATTTT.